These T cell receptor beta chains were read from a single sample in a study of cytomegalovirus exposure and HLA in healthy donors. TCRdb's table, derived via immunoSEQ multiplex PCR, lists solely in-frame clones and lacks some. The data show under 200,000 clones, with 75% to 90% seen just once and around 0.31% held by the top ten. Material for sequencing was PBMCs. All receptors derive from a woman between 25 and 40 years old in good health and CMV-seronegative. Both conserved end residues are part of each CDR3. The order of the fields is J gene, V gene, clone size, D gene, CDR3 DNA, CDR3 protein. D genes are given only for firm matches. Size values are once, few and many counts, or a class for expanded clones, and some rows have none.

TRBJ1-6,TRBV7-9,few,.,TGTGCCAGCAGCCTCCACGGGGGGCCCCTCCACTTT,CASSLHGGPLHF
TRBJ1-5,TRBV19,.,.,TGTGCCAGTAGTATAGGGACACGTAGCAATCAGCCCCAGCATTTT,CASSIGTRSNQPQHF
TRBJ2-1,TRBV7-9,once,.,TGTGCCAGCAGCTTAGAGGTGGGAGGCCCGTACAATGAGCAGTTCTTC,CASSLEVGGPYNEQFF
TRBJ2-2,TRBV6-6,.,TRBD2,TGTGCCAGCAACGGACTAGCGTGGGGAGGGGAGCTGTTTTTT,CASNGLAWGGELFF
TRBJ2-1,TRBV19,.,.,TGTGCCAGTAGACCGCAGGGGACCTACAATGAGCAGTTCTTC,CASRPQGTYNEQFF
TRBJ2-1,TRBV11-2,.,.,TGTGCCAGCAGGTTAACTGGGCCAGGGGACAATGAGCAGTTCTTC,CASRLTGPGDNEQFF
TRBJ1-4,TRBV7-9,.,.,TGTGCCAGCAGACACCGGCGGGAGGAAAAACTGTTTTTT,CASRHRREEKLFF
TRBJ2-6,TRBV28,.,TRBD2,TGTGCCAGCAGGTGGACTAGCGGGGGTTCTGGGGCCAACGTCCTGACTTTC,CASRWTSGGSGANVLTF
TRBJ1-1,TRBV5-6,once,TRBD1,TGTGCCAGCAGCTTGAGGCAGGGGGTTGTTGAAGCTTTCTTT,CASSLRQGVVEAFF
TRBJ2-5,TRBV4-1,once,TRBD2,TGCGCCAGCAGCCACCCCCTGGGACTAGCGGTCCAAGAGACCCAGTACTTC,CASSHPLGLAVQETQYF